This T cell receptor (beta chain) derives from a study of identical twins (dated by TCRdb to 2015 to 2016). As for the study more broadly: To test whether fetal clonotypes persist, the study used deep sequencing on TCR alpha and beta repertoires from monozygotic twins, unrelated adults of various ages, and cord blood. To rule out contamination, replicate twin experiments were performed at different times with different library preparation protocols.

With regard to this clonotype: Its cognate antigen has yet to be identified. Nothing much larger sits one base from this clone, and base qualities are not available.

What the study reported, not specific to this receptor: Fewer insertions were carried by abundant cord blood beta clonotypes, a similar but weaker trend appeared in young adult naive repertoires, and no such trend appeared in memory repertoires. Out-of-frame TCR alpha sharing in monozygotic twins was systematically underestimated by recombination models, whereas sharing between unrelated individuals was in agreement with the recombination models. Invariant T cells such as MAIT and iNKT could partly confound zero-insertion analyses, although diverse VJ usage argued against such confounding for most clonotypes. Because the same donors could not be followed over many years, conclusions were based on cross-sectional statistical analysis. A weaker excess of twin sharing was found in beta out-of-frame sequences because the signal-to-noise ratio was lowered by fewer shared sequences. Compared with coincidental sharing between unrelated individuals, out-of-frame TCR alpha sequences shared between twins had an excess of sequences with low generation probability.

The library was produced with 5' RACE. The sequencing machine was an Illumina HiSeq 2000. Template switching introduced a universal primer binding site; the final cDNA contained a unique molecular identifier, enabling accurate counting of TCR cDNA molecules. First-strand cDNA for TCR alpha and beta chains was synthesized from specific primers in the conserved constant-segment region. To control for contamination, each cDNA library was double barcoded with a SMART-Mk sample barcode plus Illumina barcodes. Two successive PCR steps introduced TruSeq adapter sequences along with Illumina sample barcodes. The Illumina HiSeq platform was used with custom primers to sequence TCR alpha and beta cDNA libraries. The authors' analysis ran thus. Unique molecular identifiers were extracted from raw reads with MiGEC, and CDR3 positions were determined with MiXCR. Recombination models were inferred per individual with the repgenHMM and IGoR tools using an EM algorithm. The analysis of shared clonotypes was done with the tcR package in R, with sharing normalized by the product of cloneset sizes. To study raw recombination free of thymic and clonal selection effects, out-of-frame nonproductive sequences were analyzed. TCRdb reprocessing: public reads trimmed at Q25 with fastp, clones called with MiXCR, in-frame beta chains kept. All rows with the same CDR3 protein become a single entry with the most common DNA and genes. The authors' filters were not applied to this entry. The sample table holds approximately 680,000 distinct CDR3 sequences, of which roughly 6.6% were seen once. The ten largest clones take up 1.6% of the sample.

The V end loses 6 bases and the J end loses 1 base, and a stretch of 16 bases separates them. CDR1 and CDR2 are read off the germline V gene as MNHNS and SASEGT. Its CDR3 holds 16 amino acids, cysteine through phenylalanine. Just CDR3 DNA is preserved here, 48 bases in frame from base 1. Only healthy Caucasian donors were included. Three pairs of female monozygotic twins, all aged 18 to 29 years, were included in the twin cohort. Peripheral blood mononuclear cells were used as the source from which RNA for TCR libraries was isolated. The same sample was also used in a study of yellow fever vaccine responses in identical twins. According to the second study: According to the authors, the vaccine-induced T cell response in identical twins seemed to be partly convergent and partly specific to each individual. The study precisely tracked vaccine-responding T cell clones in identical twins.

Sequenced: PBMCs. This TCR came from a young woman in good health. The chain was built from TRBV6-1 and TRBJ1-5, with the D gene call left open. The bases read TGTGCCAGCAGCAACCTTCCTCGGGGAAGCAATCAGCCCCAGCATTTT. Its product reads: CASSNLPRGSNQPQHF.